Below, 12 T cell receptor beta chains from the same sample are listed, as sequenced in a study of blood T cell repertoires in COVID-19. This table comes from immunoSEQ multiplex PCR, and its TCRdb copy is limited to in-frame clones, with some not included. This table has 140,000 or so clones, 85% to 90% appearing once. The sequenced sample consisted of peripheral blood. These receptor sequences come from a woman of 80 years or more with acute or convalescent COVID-19.

The V gene is TRBV3-1 (or the pseudogene TRBV3-2), the J gene TRBJ1-1; 9 positions match TRBD1. The V segment lost 0 bases and the J segment 7 bases; nucleotides outside the gene matches: 9. Germline V gene data show CDR1 as LGHDT and CDR2 as YNNKEL (reference sequence). CDR3 length: 16 residues. CDR3 sequence: CASSQEGKDRGDEAFF. The CDR3 DNA is TGTGCCAGCAGCCAAGAGGGAAAGGACAGGGGTGATGAAGCTTTCTTT.

This chain links TRBV7-2 with TRBJ2-1; 9 nucleotides align to TRBD2. The V and J ends lost 5 bases and 2 bases, in that order; junction bases with no gene match: 10. Germline CDR1 and CDR2: SGHTA and FQGNSA. This CDR3 spans 17 amino acids. The CDR3 DNA follows: TGTGCCAGCAGCCCAGGGGCGGGGGGGCCGACCTACAATGAGCAGTTCTTC. It translates to CASSPGAGGPTYNEQFF. The complete variable domain, with remaining parts taken from reference TRBV7-2 and TRBJ2-1, reads GAGVSQSPSNKVTEKGKDVELRCDPISGHTALYWYRQSLGQGLEFLIYFQGNSAPDKSGLPSDRFSAERTGGSVSTLTIQRTQQEDSAVYLCASSPGAGGPTYNEQFFGPGTRLTVL.

This chain connects TRBV7-2 to TRBJ1-3; D not resolved. Germline assignment: CDR1 SGHTA and CDR2 FQGNSA. Trimming took off 5 bases at V and 3 bases at J, with 11 bases between the two ends. The CDR3 runs to 14 residues. In DNA form, the CDR3 reads TGTGCCAGCAGCGCACGCAGGAATGGAAACACCATATATTTT. This translates into CASSARRNGNTIYF.

This clone was seen only a few times. The chain combines TRBV18 with TRBJ1-6; 7 nucleotides line up with TRBD1. The CDR3 extends over 15 amino acids. Germline CDR1 KGHSH, CDR2 LQKENI. With 4 bases clipped from V and 5 bases from J, the junction kept 5 bases outside the gene matches. The CDR3 region is CASSQGTVNNSPLHF. The CDR3 nucleotides are TGTGCCAGCTCACAGGGGACAGTTAATAATTCACCCCTCCACTTT.

The genes are TRBV5-4 and TRBJ1-2; D remains ambiguous. Deletions cut 4 bases from V and 2 bases from J, with 12 bases between. This CDR3 region has 14 residues. CDR1 SGHNT and CDR2 YYREEE come from the germline V gene (reference sequence). CDR3 DNA sequence: TGTGCCAGCAGCATCGGGTTAATCAACTATGGCTACACCTTC. This encodes CASSIGLINYGYTF. The whole variable domain, filled in from reference TRBV5-4 and TRBJ1-2, reads ETGVTQSPTHLIKTRGQQVTLRCSSQSGHNTVSWYQQALGQGPQFIFQYYREEENGRGNFPPRFSGLQFPNYSSELNVNALELDDSALYLCASSIGLINYGYTFGSGTRLTVV.

This clone was counted once. The gene calls are TRBV2 and TRBJ2-7, with 9 bases aligning to TRBD1. CDR1 is SNHLY and CDR2 is FYNNEI in the germline V gene. The V gene end was trimmed by 6 bases and the J gene end by 0 bases; junction bases not matched to a gene: 6. The length of the CDR3 is 15 residues. The CDR3 loop is CASREGQGSSYEQYF. CDR3 DNA sequence: TGTGCCAGCAGGGAGGGACAGGGTAGCTCCTACGAGCAGTACTTC.

This clone occurred once. The CDR3 DNA follows: TGTGCCAGCAGCCGTCAGGAGGGGAGGAACACTGAAGCTTTCTTT. This translates into CASSRQEGRNTEAFF. The genes are TRBV7-9 and TRBJ1-1, with a tentative D call TRBD1 (5 bases). The CDR3 length is 15 residues. The ends were cut back, 5 bases at V and 1 base at J, with 14 bases in the middle. From germline, CDR1 is SEHNR and CDR2 FQNEAQ (reference sequence).

J is TRBJ1-4 and V is TRBV2; TRBD1 agrees at 9 bases. The junction had 5 bases not matched to a gene; V was cut back by 5 bases and J by 7 bases. The CDR3 is made up of 14 amino acids. CDR1 and CDR2 from the germline V gene are SNHLY and FYNNEI. The CDR3: CASSTGGAGEKLFF. In DNA, the CDR3 is TGTGCCAGCAGTACAGGGGGCGCGGGTGAAAAACTGTTTTTT. Complete variable domain (other parts from reference TRBV2 and TRBJ1-4): EPEVTQTPSHQVTQMGQEVILRCVPISNHLYFYWYRQILGQKVEFLVSFYNNEISEKSEIFDDQFSVERPDGSNFTLKIRSTKLEDSAMYFCASSTGGAGEKLFFGSGTQLSVL.

The chain couples TRBV5-1 to TRBJ1-5; D might be TRBD1 (6 bases). V was trimmed by 0 bases and J by 3 bases, leaving 10 bases between them. The V gene's germline CDR1 is SGHRS and CDR2 YFSETQ. This CDR3 region has 15 residues. CDR3 in amino acids: CASSLAGGLNQPQHF. Here the CDR3 DNA reads TGCGCCAGCAGCTTGGCCGGGGGGCTCAATCAGCCCCAGCATTTT.

The chain is built from TRBV6-1 and TRBJ2-7; a weak D match, TRBD2 (5 bases). The CDR3 sequence is 14 residues long. CDR1 is MNHNS and CDR2 is SASEGT in the germline V gene. V was cut by 1 base and J by 6 bases, with 13 bases left in between. This chain's CDR3 is CASSEGLRGTEQYF. The CDR3, as DNA: TGTGCCAGCAGTGAAGGGTTACGGGGTACCGAGCAGTACTTC.

The J gene is TRBJ1-6, the V gene TRBV2, with a tentative D call TRBD1 (6 bases). This CDR3 has 17 amino acids. Trimming pared 6 bases from V and 0 bases from J, leaving 15 bases between. The germline V gene has CDR1 SNHLY and CDR2 FYNNEI. The CDR3 DNA sequence: TGTGCCAGCAGCCGGGACACGTTAAGCTCCTATAATTCACCCCTCCACTTT. It yields the protein CASSRDTLSSYNSPLHF.

The V gene is TRBV6-2 or TRBV6-3, the J gene TRBJ1-2; D is unclear. The length of the CDR3 is 12 residues. Trimming pared 2 bases from V and 2 bases from J, leaving 3 bases between. Germline CDR1 MNHEY, CDR2 SVGEGT. The CDR3 reads CASSYRNYGYTF. CDR3 coding DNA: TGTGCCAGCAGTTACCGGAACTATGGCTACACCTTC.